This TCR beta chain was recorded in a study of blood T cell repertoires in COVID-19. Study summary: Material from acute and convalescent COVID-19 was sourced from the United States, Italy and Spain. Sample material is recorded as cDNA or gDNA derived from T cells, B-cell-depleted T cells, or PBMCs.

The CDR3 has 15 amino acids. V trimming: 0 bases; J trimming: 4 bases; junction bases outside the gene matches: 6. Germline lookup yields CDR1 LGHNA and CDR2 YSLEER. Original data processing: Estimation of nucleated cell counts relied on the amplification of reference gene primers. TCRdb keeps only in-frame clones here, not all; method: immunoSEQ multiplex PCR. V, J and clone size are those of that table, while D and trimming were read from the DNA. Seen here are approximately 240,000 clones, 84% observed once, and the top ten hold about 1.5%. Material: peripheral blood. This TCR came from a woman between 40 and 55 years old who had recovered from COVID-19. The chain recombines TRBV4-3 with TRBJ2-7; TRBD2 aligns across 7 bases. The CDR3 spells CASSQDFAGVYEQYF. The CDR3 DNA reads as TGCGCCAGCAGCCAAGATTTTGCGGGGGTTTACGAGCAGTACTTC.